The sequence of this T cell receptor (beta chain) was determined in a study of blood T cell repertoires in COVID-19. In the study overall: The United States, Italy and Spain were the sources of the acute and convalescent COVID-19 samples. T cells, B-cell-depleted T cells, or PBMCs provided the cDNA or gDNA that served as material.

Original processing methods: Amplifying reference gene primers gave estimates of nucleated cell counts. The repertoire was sequenced with immunoSEQ multiplex PCR; TCRdb's copy has only in-frame clones and lacks some. That table gives V, J and clone size, and the DNA gave D and trimming. The data hold a few hundred thousand clones, with 80% to 90% observed a single time. Germline V CDR1 and CDR2: MRHNA, SNTAGT. Trimming took 4 bases from V and 2 from J, leaving 14 bases between them. CDR3 length: 15 residues. Participants' reported clinical history set cohort assignment. The specimen was PBMCs or T cells enriched from blood (not recorded which). This TCR came from a man aged 35 to 55 who had recovered from COVID-19. The genes are TRBV6-4 and TRBJ1-2; possible D gene TRBD1, 6 bases. CDR3 DNA: TGTGCCAGCAGTGTTTCCCTAGGGGGAAACTATGGCTACACCTTC. Translated, it gives CASSVSLGGNYGYTF.